This TCR beta chain was recorded in a study of tumor-infiltrating lymphocytes in localized non-small cell lung cancer. Germline values: CDR1 SGHDT, CDR2 YYEEEE. V lost 5 bases and J lost 0, with 12 bases in between. This CDR3 region has 14 residues. The data were produced by immunoSEQ multiplex PCR, yet TCRdb's version contains in-frame clones alone and is incomplete. This sample has about 16,000 clones, with around 63% found just once. The chain combines TRBV5-6 with TRBJ2-7; a possible D gene is TRBD1 (6 bases). This TCR came from a human donor with non-small cell lung cancer. Sequenced material: lung tumor tissue. DNA for the CDR3: TGTGCCAGCAGATCGCTGGACAGCTCCTACGAGCAGTACTTC. This encodes CASRSLDSSYEQYF.